The 23 T cell receptor beta chains below were found in one sample sequenced in a study of OX40 agonist ivuxolimab in advanced cancers. Profiling relied on immunoSEQ multiplex PCR, and the TCRdb table lists in-frame clones only, not all of them. The sample shows tens of thousands of clones, about 86% of them seen only once. The material was CD4+ or CD8+ T cells sorted from blood, obtained in a trial of the OX40 agonist ivuxolimab. These receptors were obtained from an adult with an advanced solid tumor such as melanoma, head and neck, liver or kidney cancer.

The rearrangement links TRBV21-1 to TRBJ1-1; the D call of TRBD1 is as the table states it, not checked on the DNA. TRBV21-1 is listed as a pseudogene. The CDR3 has 18 residues. The CDR3 protein is CASSSQGLLGPWNTEAFF. CDR3 bases: TGTGCCAGCAGCTCACAGGGGTTATTAGGGCCTTGGAACACTGAAGCTTTCTTT.

This chain connects TRBV6-1 to TRBJ1-2; D uncertain. V was trimmed by 2 bases and J by 3 bases, leaving 7 bases between them. This CDR3 is 13 amino acids long. Germline CDR1 is MNHNS and CDR2 is SASEGT. The CDR3 sequence: CASSESRYYGYTF. CDR3 bases: TGTGCCAGCAGTGAATCGCGATACTATGGCTACACCTTC.

V is TRBV19 and J is TRBJ2-3, with TRBD2 matching 7 bases. CDR1 is LNHDA and CDR2 is SQIVND in the germline V gene (reference sequence). The CDR3 length is 14 residues. J was trimmed by 6 bases and V by 8 bases; bases with no gene match: 11. The CDR3 region has the DNA TGTGCCAGTTCACGGGGAGGGAGGAAGGATACGCAGTATTTT. Translated, it gives CASSRGGRKDTQYF. Full variable domain (outside the CDR3, taken from reference TRBV19 and TRBJ2-3): DGGITQSPKYLFRKEGQNVTLSCEQNLNHDAMYWYRQDPGQGLRLIYYSQIVNDFQKGDIAEGYSVSREKKESFPLTVTSAQKNPTAFYLCASSRGGRKDTQYFGPGTRLTVL.

The rearrangement uses TRBV6-5 and TRBJ2-7; 7 bases line up with TRBD1. Germline V lookup: CDR1 MNHEY, CDR2 SVGAGI. CDR3 length: 15 residues. V gave up 5 bases and J gave up 3 bases; unmatched junction bases: 10. The CDR3 DNA reads as TGTGCCAGCAGTGCCGCAGGGGGATCCTTCTACGAGCAGTACTTC. Translating it yields CASSAAGGSFYEQYF.

This chain's CDR3 is CASSSRWGPVDQPQHF. The CDR3 DNA follows: TGCGCCAGCAGCTCTAGATGGGGACCGGTGGATCAGCCCCAGCATTTT. The genes are TRBV4-3 and TRBJ1-5, with D perhaps TRBD1 (5 bases). The V gene's germline CDR1 is LGHNA and CDR2 YSLEER. The CDR3 covers 16 residues. The ends were cut back, 5 bases at V and 5 bases at J, with 19 bases in the middle.

The chain couples TRBV7-6 to TRBJ2-7, with 13 nucleotides matching TRBD2. The CDR3 runs to 19 residues. Germline CDR1 and CDR2: SGHVS and FNYEAQ. J lost 4 bases, V lost 0 bases, and 12 bases had no gene match. This CDR3 is CASSLAPSTSGRISYEQYF. The CDR3 coding sequence is TGTGCCAGCAGCTTAGCGCCATCGACTAGCGGGAGGATATCTTACGAGCAGTACTTC. Full variable domain (rest looked up from reference TRBV7-6 and TRBJ2-7): GAGVSQSPRYKVTKRGQDVALRCDPISGHVSLYWYRQALGQGPEFLTYFNYEAQQDKSGLPNDRFSAERPEGSISTLTIQRTEQRDSAMYRCASSLAPSTSGRISYEQYFGPGTRLTVT.

The chain combines TRBV7-2 with TRBJ1-4, with D maybe TRBD1 (5 bases). The CDR3 loop spans 15 amino acids. Trimming removed 5 bases from V and 5 bases from J, with 15 bases in between. CDR1 is SGHTA, CDR2 FQGNSA, per germline. The CDR3 DNA follows: TGTGCCAGCAGCCCCGCGGTAGCAGGGAATGAAAAACTGTTTTTT. The encoded protein is CASSPAVAGNEKLFF.

The V and J genes are TRBV27 and TRBJ1-2; D remains ambiguous. Germline V gene lookup returns CDR1 MNHEY and CDR2 SMNVEV (reference sequence). The CDR3 length is 15 residues. V lost 0 bases, J lost 0 bases, and 8 bases lay in between. CDR3 bases: TGTGCCAGCAGTTTATCGACGGGCTCTAACTATGGCTACACCTTC. Translated, it gives CASSLSTGSNYGYTF.

This clone was observed once. The V and J genes are TRBV5-8 and TRBJ2-1; either TRBD1 or TRBD2 may supply D (5 bases each). V was cut by 3 bases and J by 14 bases, with 21 bases left in between. Per germline, CDR1 SGHTS and CDR2 YDEGEE. The CDR3 has 14 residues. CDR3 sequence reads: CASSSGRRPPREFF. The CDR3 DNA sequence: TGTGCCAGCAGCTCGGGACGGAGGCCGCCCCGGGAGTTCTTC.

This clone was recorded only once. This chain uses TRBV7-9 with TRBJ2-5, with D maybe TRBD2 (5 bases). The V gene lost 5 bases and the J gene lost 0 bases, with 7 bases spanning the gap. Looked up from germline, CDR1 is SEHNR and CDR2 is FQNEAQ (reference sequence). The CDR3 has 13 amino acids. CDR3 region: CASSPGDQETQYF. The CDR3 nucleotides read TGTGCCAGCAGCCCCGGGGACCAAGAGACCCAGTACTTC.

The V call is TRBV7-8, the J call TRBJ2-5, with 10 bases that match TRBD2. The CDR3 sequence is 14 residues long. Germline CDR1 reads SGHVS; CDR2 reads FQNEAQ. The J segment lost 5 bases and the V segment lost 5 bases, leaving 5 bases of the junction unmatched. The chain's CDR3 is CASSGPGLAETQYF. The CDR3, as DNA: TGTGCCAGCAGCGGTCCGGGACTAGCGGAGACCCAGTACTTC.

The gene calls are TRBV5-1 and TRBJ1-2, with D possibly matching TRBD1 (6 bases). This CDR3 has 15 amino acids. The V gene's germline CDR1 is SGHRS and CDR2 YFSETQ. V was pared by 0 bases and J by 1 base, with 10 bases between. The CDR3 sequence: CASSLAGGGNYGYTF. The CDR3 DNA follows: TGCGCCAGCAGCTTGGCCGGGGGCGGTAACTATGGCTACACCTTC.

This rearrangement joins TRBV5-5 to TRBJ1-6, with TRBD1 as a possible D gene (5 bases). CDR3 length equals 15 residues. The germline V gene encodes CDR1 SGHKS and CDR2 YYEKEE (reference sequence). V lost 4 bases and J 6 bases, leaving 14 bases between the germline ends. In nucleotides, the CDR3 is TGTGCCAGCAGCCCCCGGCAGGGTGGTAATTCACCCCTCCACTTT. Translation gives CASSPRQGGNSPLHF.

This chain joins TRBV14 and TRBJ2-7, with D tentatively TRBD1 (6 bases). Germline assignment: CDR1 SGHDN and CDR2 FVKESK. The CDR3 consists of 15 residues. V dropped 5 bases and J dropped 3 bases, with 17 bases sitting between them. The CDR3 bases are TGTGCCAGCAGCAAGGCGAAGGGGGAAATCTACGAGCAGTACTTC. Translation: CASSKAKGEIYEQYF.

This chain links TRBV4-2 with TRBJ2-7; 7 bases fit TRBD2. The J segment lost 0 bases and the V segment lost 0 bases, leaving 14 bases of the junction unmatched. Germline V gene lookup returns CDR1 LGHNA and CDR2 YNFKEQ. The CDR3 totals 19 residues. The CDR3 spells CASSQDWVAGALSSYEQYF. The CDR3 coding sequence is TGTGCCAGCAGCCAAGATTGGGTAGCGGGCGCCTTAAGCTCCTACGAGCAGTACTTC.

The rearrangement uses TRBV7-9 and TRBJ1-6, with TRBD1 matching 7 bases. After removal of 0 bases from V and 10 bases from J, the junction contained 9 bases not matched to a gene. This CDR3 is 16 amino acids long. Germline V gives CDR1 SEHNR, CDR2 FQNEAQ (reference sequence). The CDR3 protein is CASSLATGQFDSPLHF. For the CDR3, the DNA is TGTGCCAGCAGCTTAGCCACGGGACAGTTCGACTCACCCCTCCACTTT.

This chain uses TRBV9 with TRBJ2-5; maybe TRBD1 (6 bases). The J call may be wrong; the DNA end is better matched by TRBJ2-7. Germline CDR1 reads SGDLS; CDR2 reads YYNGEE. CDR3 length: 13 amino acids. CDR3 in DNA: TGTGCCAGCGGCAGGACAGATCTTAGCGAGCAGTACTTC. The encoded protein is CASGRTDLSEQYF.

DNA of the CDR3: TGTGCCAGCAGTTCTGACAGGGGGGATGGTGTGAGCTATGGCTACACCTTC. This encodes CASSSDRGDGVSYGYTF. The chain is built from TRBV27 and TRBJ1-2; 9 bases are shared with TRBD1. The CDR3 extends over 17 amino acids. Per the germline V gene, CDR1 is MNHEY and CDR2 is SMNVEV (reference sequence). After removal of 4 bases from V and 4 bases from J, the junction contained 13 bases not matched to a gene.

The chain carries TRBV7-2 and TRBJ2-4; no reliable D call. The V end was cut by 5 bases, the J end by 6 bases, with 14 bases between. Germline CDR1 and CDR2: SGHTA and FQGNSA. This CDR3 is 14 amino acids long. The CDR3 bases are TGTGCCAGCAGCGGTGGGGATGTCCGAAACATTCAGTACTTC. Translating it yields CASSGGDVRNIQYF.

This chain joins TRBV6-6 and TRBJ1-1, with TRBD1 matching over 7 bases. Germline CDR1 MNHNY, CDR2 SVGAGI (reference sequence). The CDR3 has 12 residues. After removal of 5 bases from V and 4 bases from J, the junction contained 1 base not matched to a gene. This CDR3 is CASSPGGTEAFF. In DNA, the CDR3 is TGTGCCAGCAGTCCAGGGGGCACTGAAGCTTTCTTT.

The chain couples TRBV4-1 to TRBJ2-7; a weak D match, TRBD1 (6 bases). Germline CDR1 reads MGHRA; CDR2 reads YSYEKL. The germline V and J ends were trimmed by 0 bases and 2 bases, with 8 bases remaining between them. CDR3 length: 14 residues. CDR3 nucleotide sequence: TGCGCCAGCAGCCAAGAAAACAGGGCCTACGAGCAGTACTTC. It codes for CASSQENRAYEQYF.

J is TRBJ1-5 and V is TRBV6-1; D is ambiguous. Trimming took off 2 bases at V and 5 bases at J, with 13 bases between the two ends. CDR3 length: 15 amino acids. The germline gives CDR1 MNHNS, CDR2 SASEGT. This chain's CDR3 is CASSESAALYQPQHF. The DNA for the CDR3 is TGTGCCAGCAGTGAATCTGCGGCACTCTATCAGCCCCAGCATTTT.

The V gene is TRBV11-2, the J gene TRBJ2-7; TRBD2 aligns across 10 bases. The CDR3 runs 14 residues. The germline CDR1 and CDR2 sequences are SGHAT and FQNNGV. Unmatched junction bases numbered 3, after V lost 5 bases and J lost 2 bases. CDR3 bases: TGTGCCAGCAGCCCTAGCGGGGGCCCCTACGAGCAGTACTTC. It yields the protein CASSPSGGPYEQYF. The full variable domain, rest sourced from reference TRBV11-2 and TRBJ2-7, is EAGVAQSPRYKIIEKRQSVAFWCNPISGHATLYWYQQILGQGPKLLIQFQNNGVVDDSQLPKDRFSAERLKGVDSTLKIQPAKLEDSAVYLCASSPSGGPYEQYFGPGTRLTVT.